These 4 T cell receptor beta chains were sequenced from one sample in a study of blood T cells in healthy people across ages. Together with a sample-barcoded 5' primer, a J-beta primer mix was included in a second PCR lasting about 6 to 12 cycles. One entry per CDR3 protein, called by TCRdb with MiXCR from the 5' RACE reads. This sample has some 1.6 million distinct CDR3 sequences, with about 32% found just once. Sequenced input: blood. These receptors were obtained from a young woman in good health.

The chain employs TRBV27 and TRBJ2-2; TRBD1 is a possible D gene (6 bases). Germline V gene data show CDR1 as MNHEY and CDR2 as SMNVEV (reference sequence). The CDR3 spans 14 residues. Trimming took off 11 bases at V and 2 bases at J, with 15 bases between the two ends. Written as DNA, the CDR3 is TGTGCCTGTATGGACAGATACAACACCGGGGAGCTGTTTTTT. Its protein is CACMDRYNTGELFF.

This clonotype was found a few times. DNA for the CDR3: TGTGCCATAGCGGGAGCTTCAGATACGCAGTATTTT. Translation gives CAIAGASDTQYF. The rearrangement uses TRBV28 and TRBJ2-3, with 9 bases that match TRBD2. The germline V gene has CDR1 MDHEN and CDR2 SYDVKM. Trimming cost V 10 bases and J 4 bases; bases outside gene matches: 3. CDR3 length: 12 amino acids.

This clonotype was observed at least ten times. The V call is TRBV6-2 or TRBV6-3, the J call TRBJ2-5; a possible D gene is TRBD2 (5 bases). Germline V gene lookup returns CDR1 MNHEY and CDR2 SVGEGT. The V end was cut by 4 bases, the J end by 3 bases, with 9 bases between. The CDR3 sequence is 13 residues long. This CDR3 reads CASSSWTEETQYF. The CDR3 DNA reads as TGTGCCAGCAGTTCTTGGACTGAAGAGACCCAGTACTTC.

Points on this clonotype: Possible read error: a much larger clone is one base away. In DNA form, the CDR3 reads TGTGCCAGCAGGCCGGGACAGAGCTCCTACAATGAGCAGTTCTTC. This encodes CASRPGQSSYNEQFF. This chain connects TRBV6-1 to TRBJ2-1; 7 bases are a match to TRBD1. Germline V gene lookup returns CDR1 MNHNS and CDR2 SASEGT. Trimming removed 6 bases from V and 0 bases from J; junction bases left unmatched: 5. CDR3 length: 15 residues.